The rows below give T cell receptor beta chains drawn from one sample of a study of identical twins. TCRdb fed the 5' RACE reads into MiXCR, producing one record per CDR3 protein. The sample lists some 690,000 distinct CDR3 sequences, about 20% occurring once. The same sample was also used in a study of T cells expressing NK-cell markers.

The sample taken for sequencing was PBMCs. The receptors stem from a woman aged 18-29 years in good health. CDR3s include the opening cysteine and the closing phenylalanine or tryptophan. D genes are given only for firm matches. The size entry is marked missing in some rows and otherwise reads once, few, many or a size class.

d_gene: -; j_gene: TRBJ2-3; abundance: -; v_gene: TRBV7-3; CDR3aa: CASSNQRDTQYF; CDR3nt: TGTGCCAGCAGCAACCAGCGAGATACGCAGTATTTT
d_gene: -; j_gene: TRBJ1-6; abundance: -; v_gene: TRBV3-1; CDR3aa: CASSQDRVSPLHF; CDR3nt: TGTGCCAGCAGCCAAGATCGGGTTTCACCCCTCCACTTT
d_gene: -; j_gene: TRBJ2-7; abundance: -; v_gene: TRBV11-2; CDR3aa: CASSPRQYAYEQYF; CDR3nt: TGTGCCAGCAGCCCAAGACAGTATGCGTACGAGCAGTACTTC
d_gene: TRBD2; j_gene: TRBJ2-3; abundance: -; v_gene: TRBV20-1; CDR3aa: CSARAYTSGADTQYF; CDR3nt: TGCAGTGCTAGAGCCTATACTAGCGGGGCAGATACGCAGTATTTT
d_gene: TRBD2; j_gene: TRBJ2-3; abundance: few; v_gene: TRBV18; CDR3aa: CASSPSSGASTDTQYF; CDR3nt: TGTGCCAGCTCACCCTCTAGCGGGGCTAGCACAGATACGCAGTATTTT
d_gene: -; j_gene: TRBJ1-4; abundance: many; v_gene: TRBV4-3; CDR3aa: CASSQIKRDVLFF; CDR3nt: TGCGCCAGCAGCCAGATCAAAAGGGATGTGCTGTTTTTT
d_gene: -; j_gene: TRBJ2-3; abundance: -; v_gene: TRBV9; CDR3aa: CASSVARRTDTQYF; CDR3nt: TGTGCCAGCAGCGTCGCTCGCCGCACAGATACGCAGTATTTT
d_gene: -; j_gene: TRBJ1-2; abundance: -; v_gene: TRBV10-3; CDR3aa: CAISDLYGYTF; CDR3nt: TGTGCCATCAGTGATCTCTATGGCTACACCTTC
d_gene: -; j_gene: TRBJ1-1; abundance: many; v_gene: TRBV7-2; CDR3aa: CASSLEANTEAFF; CDR3nt: TGTGCCAGCAGCTTAGAGGCGAACACTGAAGCTTTCTTT
d_gene: TRBD2; j_gene: TRBJ2-3; abundance: many; v_gene: TRBV11-2; CDR3aa: CASSSIGTSGPTDTQYF; CDR3nt: TGTGCCAGCAGCTCCATCGGGACTAGCGGCCCCACAGATACGCAGTATTTT
d_gene: TRBD2; j_gene: TRBJ2-7; abundance: -; v_gene: TRBV7-2; CDR3aa: CASSRTSDLYEQYF; CDR3nt: TGTGCCAGCAGCCGGACTAGCGATCTCTACGAGCAGTACTTC
d_gene: -; j_gene: TRBJ1-4; abundance: -; v_gene: TRBV9; CDR3aa: CASSAGANEKLFF; CDR3nt: TGTGCCAGCAGCGCCGGGGCAAATGAAAAACTGTTTTTT
d_gene: TRBD1; j_gene: TRBJ1-2; abundance: many; v_gene: TRBV20-1; CDR3aa: CSAVTDRDYYGYTF; CDR3nt: TGCAGTGCGGTGACGGACAGGGATTACTATGGCTACACCTTC
d_gene: TRBD1; j_gene: TRBJ2-6; abundance: few; v_gene: TRBV27; CDR3aa: CASKLGQGVSGANVLTF; CDR3nt: TGTGCCAGCAAACTTGGACAGGGGGTCTCTGGGGCCAACGTCCTGACTTTC
d_gene: TRBD2; j_gene: TRBJ2-1; abundance: few; v_gene: TRBV10-3; CDR3aa: CAISENGLAGANEQFF; CDR3nt: TGTGCCATCAGTGAGAACGGACTAGCGGGAGCCAATGAGCAGTTCTTC
d_gene: -; j_gene: TRBJ2-7; abundance: -; v_gene: TRBV15; CDR3aa: CATSRGVGAVSSYEQYF; CDR3nt: TGTGCCACCAGCAGAGGGGTTGGAGCGGTTAGCTCCTACGAGCAGTACTTC
d_gene: -; j_gene: TRBJ2-1; abundance: -; v_gene: TRBV3-1; CDR3aa: CASRPGLRPYNEQFF; CDR3nt: TGTGCCAGCAGACCCGGGTTGCGTCCCTACAATGAGCAGTTCTTC
d_gene: TRBD1; j_gene: TRBJ2-3; abundance: few; v_gene: TRBV4-3; CDR3aa: CASSQGDFRDRKTDTQYF; CDR3nt: TGCGCCAGCAGCCAAGGGGATTTCCGGGACAGGAAAACAGATACGCAGTATTTT
d_gene: TRBD2; j_gene: TRBJ2-1; abundance: -; v_gene: TRBV4-3; CDR3aa: CASSQELAGPPLTYNEQFF; CDR3nt: TGCGCCAGCAGCCAGGAGCTAGCGGGTCCTCCTTTGACCTACAATGAGCAGTTCTTC
d_gene: TRBD1; j_gene: TRBJ2-6; abundance: few; v_gene: TRBV7-9; CDR3aa: CASSPQGALMANVLTF; CDR3nt: TGTGCCAGCAGCCCCCAGGGGGCCTTAATGGCCAACGTCCTGACTTTC
d_gene: -; j_gene: TRBJ2-7; abundance: -; v_gene: TRBV11-2; CDR3aa: CASSSVRQGGYEQYF; CDR3nt: TGTGCCAGCAGCTCCGTCCGCCAGGGGGGCTACGAGCAGTACTTC
d_gene: -; j_gene: TRBJ2-1; abundance: -; v_gene: TRBV12-3/TRBV12-4; CDR3aa: CASSLLRESTHNEQFF; CDR3nt: TGTGCCAGCAGTTTATTGCGAGAAAGTACCCACAATGAGCAGTTCTTC
d_gene: -; j_gene: TRBJ2-7; abundance: few; v_gene: TRBV15; CDR3aa: CATSKETYEQYF; CDR3nt: TGTGCCACCAGCAAGGAAACCTACGAGCAGTACTTC
d_gene: -; j_gene: TRBJ2-1; abundance: -; v_gene: TRBV19; CDR3aa: CASSIDWDNEQFF; CDR3nt: TGTGCCAGTAGTATAGACTGGGACAATGAGCAGTTCTTC
d_gene: -; j_gene: TRBJ1-5; abundance: -; v_gene: TRBV27; CDR3aa: CASSFARTYSNQPQHF; CDR3nt: TGTGCCAGCAGTTTTGCTAGAACGTATAGCAATCAGCCCCAGCATTTT
d_gene: -; j_gene: TRBJ2-2; abundance: many; v_gene: TRBV7-9; CDR3aa: CAKQLGETANTGELFF; CDR3nt: TGTGCCAAACAGCTCGGGGAGACGGCGAACACCGGGGAGCTGTTTTTT
d_gene: -; j_gene: TRBJ2-5; abundance: -; v_gene: TRBV20-1; CDR3aa: CSARGNSSSQQETQYF; CDR3nt: TGCAGTGCTAGAGGGAATAGCAGTAGCCAACAAGAGACCCAGTACTTC
d_gene: -; j_gene: TRBJ2-1; abundance: -; v_gene: TRBV20-1; CDR3aa: CSALRGGSYNEQFF; CDR3nt: TGCAGTGCCCTCAGGGGTGGGTCCTACAATGAGCAGTTCTTC
d_gene: -; j_gene: TRBJ2-5; abundance: many; v_gene: TRBV18; CDR3aa: CASSPAGETQYF; CDR3nt: TGTGCCAGCAGCCCAGCGGGAGAGACCCAGTACTTC
d_gene: -; j_gene: TRBJ1-2; abundance: few; v_gene: TRBV20-1; CDR3aa: CSAREGARGYGYTF; CDR3nt: TGCAGTGCTAGAGAAGGGGCGCGTGGCTATGGCTACACCTTC
d_gene: -; j_gene: TRBJ2-7; abundance: few; v_gene: TRBV9; CDR3aa: CASSVGVGYEQYF; CDR3nt: TGTGCCAGCAGCGTAGGTGTGGGTTACGAGCAGTACTTC
d_gene: TRBD2; j_gene: TRBJ2-1; abundance: -; v_gene: TRBV6-5; CDR3aa: CASSSTSVSSYNEQFF; CDR3nt: TGTGCCAGCAGTTCGACTAGCGTTAGCTCCTACAATGAGCAGTTCTTC
d_gene: -; j_gene: TRBJ1-5; abundance: few; v_gene: TRBV7-2; CDR3aa: CASSPRVDGPQHF; CDR3nt: TGTGCCAGCAGCCCAAGGGTGGACGGACCCCAGCATTTT
d_gene: -; j_gene: TRBJ2-4; abundance: few; v_gene: TRBV10-3; CDR3aa: CAISVQSPKGNIQYF; CDR3nt: TGTGCCATCAGTGTTCAATCCCCGAAAGGGAACATTCAGTACTTC
d_gene: -; j_gene: TRBJ2-1; abundance: -; v_gene: TRBV7-2; CDR3aa: CASSLAVGGLEQFF; CDR3nt: TGTGCCAGCAGCTTAGCGGTCGGGGGCCTTGAGCAGTTCTTC
d_gene: -; j_gene: TRBJ2-1; abundance: -; v_gene: TRBV9; CDR3aa: CASGPSRQNYNEQFF; CDR3nt: TGTGCCAGCGGCCCTAGTCGGCAGAACTACAATGAGCAGTTCTTC
d_gene: -; j_gene: TRBJ2-1; abundance: -; v_gene: TRBV6-2/TRBV6-3; CDR3aa: CASSSLERANEQFF; CDR3nt: TGTGCCAGCAGTTCCTTGGAGCGGGCCAATGAGCAGTTCTTC
d_gene: -; j_gene: TRBJ2-1; abundance: -; v_gene: TRBV7-8; CDR3aa: CASSFPLRREQFF; CDR3nt: TGTGCCAGCAGCTTCCCCCTCCGGAGAGAGCAGTTCTTC
d_gene: -; j_gene: TRBJ2-7; abundance: few; v_gene: TRBV20-1; CDR3aa: CSARDALSNEQYF; CDR3nt: TGCAGTGCTAGAGATGCCCTGTCGAACGAGCAGTACTTC
d_gene: TRBD2; j_gene: TRBJ2-1; abundance: many; v_gene: TRBV20-1; CDR3aa: CSAHQRLAGTTEQFF; CDR3nt: TGCAGTGCTCACCAGCGACTAGCGGGAACTACCGAGCAGTTCTTC
d_gene: TRBD1; j_gene: TRBJ2-7; abundance: few; v_gene: TRBV27; CDR3aa: CASSLRQGGYEQYF; CDR3nt: TGTGCCAGCAGTTTAAGACAGGGGGGCTACGAGCAGTACTTC
d_gene: -; j_gene: TRBJ1-4; abundance: -; v_gene: TRBV5-1; CDR3aa: CASSLDGRGGKLFF; CDR3nt: TGCGCCAGCAGCTTGGACGGCAGGGGTGGAAAACTGTTTTTT
d_gene: TRBD2; j_gene: TRBJ2-1; abundance: -; v_gene: TRBV3-1; CDR3aa: CATKRRVTSGRGSYNEQFF; CDR3nt: TGTGCCACCAAACGCAGGGTGACTAGCGGGAGAGGATCCTACAATGAGCAGTTCTTC
d_gene: -; j_gene: TRBJ1-6; abundance: -; v_gene: TRBV25-1; CDR3aa: CASSPAWLGDNSPLHF; CDR3nt: TGTGCCAGCAGTCCCGCCTGGCTGGGCGATAATTCACCCCTCCACTTT
d_gene: -; j_gene: TRBJ2-7; abundance: once; v_gene: TRBV7-9; CDR3aa: CASSRLGSCEQYF; CDR3nt: TGTGCCAGCAGCCGTTTAGGATCCTGCGAGCAGTACTTC
d_gene: -; j_gene: TRBJ2-1; abundance: many; v_gene: TRBV7-2; CDR3aa: CASSLASSSYNEQFF; CDR3nt: TGTGCCAGCAGCTTAGCCTCAAGCTCCTACAATGAGCAGTTCTTC
d_gene: TRBD2; j_gene: TRBJ2-1; abundance: -; v_gene: TRBV5-1; CDR3aa: CASSLVTSVAYNEQFF; CDR3nt: TGCGCCAGCAGCTTGGTAACTAGCGTAGCCTACAATGAGCAGTTCTTC
d_gene: -; j_gene: TRBJ2-5; abundance: -; v_gene: TRBV6-1; CDR3aa: CASKRDFRYQETQYF; CDR3nt: TGTGCCAGCAAGAGGGACTTTAGGTACCAAGAGACCCAGTACTTC
d_gene: -; j_gene: TRBJ2-7; abundance: many; v_gene: TRBV7-2; CDR3aa: CASSRLGREQYF; CDR3nt: TGTGCCAGCAGCCGCCTGGGGAGGGAGCAGTACTTC
d_gene: TRBD2; j_gene: TRBJ2-5; abundance: -; v_gene: TRBV7-3; CDR3aa: CASSLWGSGESWETQYF; CDR3nt: TGTGCCAGCAGCTTATGGGGTAGCGGGGAGAGTTGGGAGACCCAGTACTTC
d_gene: -; j_gene: TRBJ2-3; abundance: -; v_gene: TRBV10-3; CDR3aa: CAISDPDITDTQYF; CDR3nt: TGTGCCATCAGTGACCCGGACATCACAGATACGCAGTATTTT